This T cell receptor beta chain was identified during a study of T cell responses to AZD1222 COVID-19 vaccine. General study findings and limits: Females outnumbered males among donors, who were mostly white British; clonal diversity was possibly underestimated. Baseline seropositivity occurred in only a handful of AZD1222 recipients.

J gave up 6 bases and V 6 bases, and 4 bases lay outside the gene matches. CDR1 is KGHSH, CDR2 LQKENI, per germline. This CDR3 has 13 residues. As concerns this clone: Antigen unknown.

The assay was immunoSEQ multiplex PCR, and TCRdb's table has in-frame clones only and misses some. The sample includes about 20,000 clones, 80% to 85% of them seen just once. The TCR comes from an adult who received the AZD1222 COVID-19 vaccine. Sequences were derived from peripheral blood, sampled 28 days after the second AZD1222 dose. V gene TRBV18 combines with J gene TRBJ2-1; TRBD1 agrees at 8 bases. The CDR3 nucleotides read TGTGCCAGCTCCGATGGACAGGGCAATGAGCAGTTCTTC. It specifies CASSDGQGNEQFF.